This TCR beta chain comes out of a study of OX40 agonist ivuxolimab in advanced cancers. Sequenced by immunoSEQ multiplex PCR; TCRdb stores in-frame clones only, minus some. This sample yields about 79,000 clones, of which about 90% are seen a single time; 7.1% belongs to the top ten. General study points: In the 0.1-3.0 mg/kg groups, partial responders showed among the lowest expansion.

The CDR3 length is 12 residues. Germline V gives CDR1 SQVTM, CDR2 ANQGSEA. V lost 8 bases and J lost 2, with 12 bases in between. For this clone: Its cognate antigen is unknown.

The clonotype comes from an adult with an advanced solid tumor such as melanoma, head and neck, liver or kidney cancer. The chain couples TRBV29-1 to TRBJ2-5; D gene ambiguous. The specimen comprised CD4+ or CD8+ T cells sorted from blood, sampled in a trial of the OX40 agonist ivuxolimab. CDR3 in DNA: TGCAGCTCCGAAGCTCAGCAAGAGACCCAGTACTTC. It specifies CSSEAQQETQYF.